Described below is a single T cell receptor beta chain sequence and its context. The antigen remains undetermined. The data derive from a study of cytomegalovirus exposure and HLA in healthy donors. Findings of the study overall: The majority of TCR sequences were rare, yet some public TCRs appeared in many donors.

Unmatched junction bases numbered 6, after V lost 1 base and J lost 2 bases. Germline lookup yields CDR1 SGHTA and CDR2 FQGNSA. This CDR3 comprises 17 residues. Sequencing used immunoSEQ multiplex PCR; TCRdb keeps in-frame clones, though not all of them. The repertoire has 150,000 to 170,000 clones, about 86% of them found once; the top ten carry over 2%. The donors were part of the approximately 120-subject validation cohort, which stood apart from the 666-subject first cohort. J is TRBJ1-3 and V is TRBV7-2; 9 bases map to TRBD1. The sequence derives from a human donor in good health. The sample taken for sequencing was PBMCs. The CDR3 DNA reads TGTGCCAGCAGCTTAGGCCAGGGACAGGGAACTGGAAACACCATATATTTT. It is translated as CASSLGQGQGTGNTIYF.